Listed below are T cell receptor beta chains from one sample, sequenced in a study of blood T cell repertoires in COVID-19. Clones were sequenced by immunoSEQ multiplex PCR, and TCRdb holds only the in-frame ones, with some missing. The table has hundreds of thousands of clones, less than 90% seen once. The specimen was peripheral blood. The receptor source for this set is a woman between 65 and 79 years old with active or convalescent COVID-19. Each CDR3 is given with its conserved first and last residue.

len	v_gene	j_gene	CDR3aa
16	TRBV3-1/TRBV3-2	TRBJ1-1	CASSHGKGLSRAEAFF
13	TRBV30	TRBJ1-2	CAWSYPPVNGYTF
16	TRBV5-1	TRBJ2-7	CASSSGTSGSMNEQYF
14	TRBV19	TRBJ2-7	CASKTSGASYEQYF
16	TRBV28	TRBJ1-1	CASSSTGGRGHTEAFF
13	TRBV11-2	TRBJ2-1	CASSSGGYNEQFF
15	TRBV7-2	TRBJ2-1	CASSFSRGGYNEQFF
15	TRBV7-2	TRBJ1-3	CASSLRWSSGNTIYF
19	TRBV5-4	TRBJ2-2	CASSLARSGVLGGTGELFF
15	TRBV5-6	TRBJ1-3	CASSWGTASGNTIYF
12	TRBV2	TRBJ2-4	CASSEEIAGDYF
15	TRBV3-1/TRBV3-2	TRBJ2-7	CASSQDQGTPYEQYF
13	TRBV5-1	TRBJ1-2	CASSLVGAVGYTF
14	TRBV30	TRBJ1-2	CAWSRSGTAYGYTF
16	TRBV7-2	TRBJ1-6	CASSLASGRANSPLHF
15	TRBV11-2	TRBJ1-6	CASSAPGSPNSPLHF
14	TRBV11-2	TRBJ2-7	CASSIGLAGYEQYF
16	TRBV3-1/TRBV3-2	TRBJ2-7	CASSQDWTGGPYEQYF
13	TRBV12-2	TRBJ2-1	CASRPASSGGGFF
13	TRBV11-2	TRBJ2-3	CASSARNVPVAHF
14	TRBV6-5	TRBJ1-3	CASSLGSAGNTIYF
15	TRBV7-2	TRBJ1-2	CASSPAGGRDYGYTF
13	TRBV19	TRBJ1-2	CASGRAKDYGYTF
15	TRBV10-3	TRBJ2-2	CAISEWEGRTGELFF
14	TRBV27	TRBJ1-2	CASSPHDRVGGYTF
15	TRBV2	TRBJ2-3	CASNLLAGVADTQYF
15	TRBV25-1	TRBJ1-1	CASSLAGAGNTEAFF
16	TRBV13	TRBJ1-1	CASSLRSGTGATEAFF
19	TRBV10-3	TRBJ2-3	CAISESPPGQGSSTDTQYF
15	TRBV28	TRBJ1-2	CASKPGQGMNYGYTF
16	TRBV7-2	TRBJ2-1	CASSLVTGQGDMGQFF
13	TRBV19	TRBJ2-7	CASSIWGQDEQYF
15	TRBV5-5	TRBJ1-6	CASSPDSLRGSPLHF
11	TRBV6-4	TRBJ2-7	CASMDWYEQYF
12	TRBV5-4	TRBJ2-3	CASSSTLNTQYF
15	TRBV5-1	TRBJ1-2	CASSLAVTGTYGYTF
14	TRBV2	TRBJ1-5	CASSGTGGNQPQHF
13	TRBV5-4	TRBJ1-2	CASSFGGAPGYTF
14	TRBV5-1	TRBJ2-7	CASSFASAGYEQYF
14	TRBV7-9	TRBJ2-5	CASSFGQPQETQYF
14	TRBV28	TRBJ1-2	CASSLSPRADGYTF
15	TRBV9	TRBJ2-1	CASSASSGIYNEQFF
14	TRBV5-1	TRBJ2-7	CASSVGTGTYEQYF
17	TRBV4-2	TRBJ2-1	CASSQEVGLAGDNEQFF
13	TRBV29-1	TRBJ1-1	CSVEAGQGARAFF
14	TRBV7-7	TRBJ2-1	CASSLTPNDNEQFF
15	TRBV19	TRBJ2-1	CASSTGTSGVNEQFF
15	TRBV3-1/TRBV3-2	TRBJ1-2	CASTLSDRPLRGYTF
14	TRBV2	TRBJ1-5	CASSENSSNQPQHF
15	TRBV4-1	TRBJ2-1	CASSQGPLGRDKQFF
15	TRBV2	TRBJ2-5	CASSGVLGDGETQYF
13	TRBV11-2	TRBJ2-7	CASSVGLSLEQYF
14	TRBV19	TRBJ1-6	CASMDRGLWSPLHF
14	TRBV28	TRBJ1-5	CASTRTSGNQPQHF
16	TRBV5-1	TRBJ2-5	CASSLHRGGDQETQYF